The 14 T cell receptor beta chains given below trace back to one sample, sequenced in a study of radiation and T cells in renal cell carcinoma. Documented time point: baseline pretreatment blood. Indicated treatment: 15 Gy SBRT to primary tumor, nephrectomy 4 weeks later. Clones were read by immunoSEQ multiplex PCR, and TCRdb kept only the in-frame ones, dropping some. Here the sample spans 130,000 to 150,000 clones, 70% to 90% being singletons. The sample consisted of blood, taken from a patient whose treatment included radiotherapy and nephrectomy. All receptors come from a woman aged 45-65 years with renal cell carcinoma.

This sequence joins TRBV11-2 and TRBJ2-7, with a tentative D call TRBD2 (6 bases). The CDR3 loop spans 13 amino acids. CDR1 SGHAT and CDR2 FQNNGV come from the germline V gene. V gave up 0 bases and J gave up 4 bases, with 7 bases separating them. The CDR3 loop is CASSLEDYYEQYF. CDR3 coding DNA: TGTGCCAGCAGCTTAGAGGACTATTACGAGCAGTACTTC.

This clone was found a few times. This sequence joins TRBV5-4 and TRBJ1-2, with 8 bases lining up with TRBD1. The CDR3 is 13 amino acids. J gave up 8 bases and V 3 bases, and 6 bases lay outside the gene matches. Germline CDR1 is SGHNT and CDR2 is YYREEE (reference sequence). CDR3 nucleotides: TGTGCCAGCAGCTCGGGGACAGGAATGGGCTACACCTTC. The encoded protein is CASSSGTGMGYTF.

This clone occurred a few times. This chain connects TRBV9 to TRBJ2-2; D not certain. V lost 4 bases and J lost 6, with 7 bases in between. The germline V gene encodes CDR1 SGDLS and CDR2 YYNGEE. The CDR3 sequence is 12 residues long. The DNA of the CDR3 is TGTGCCAGCAGCAGGGCCTCCGGGGAGCTGTTTTTT. Translation gives CASSRASGELFF.

Comment on this clone: The identical CDR3 is also encoded by other nucleotide sequences in the sample. The J gene is TRBJ2-7, the V gene TRBV19, with 14 nucleotides matching TRBD2. This CDR3 spans 15 amino acids. The germline V gene has CDR1 LNHDA and CDR2 SQIVND (reference sequence). The V segment lost 10 bases and the J segment 4 bases; nucleotides outside the gene matches: 9. CDR3 DNA sequence: TGTGCCACCGGACCCGGGACTAGCGGGGGATACGAGCAGTACTTC. Amino acids: CATGPGTSGGYEQYF. The entire variable domain, with the rest obtained from reference TRBV19 and TRBJ2-7, is as follows: DGGITQSPKYLFRKEGQNVTLSCEQNLNHDAMYWYRQDPGQGLRLIYYSQIVNDFQKGDIAEGYSVSREKKESFPLTVTSAQKNPTAFYLCATGPGTSGGYEQYFGPGTRLTVT.

The CDR3 loop is CASSSSSGGAGETQYF. For the CDR3, the DNA is TGTGCCAGCAGCTCCAGTAGCGGGGGGGCCGGGGAGACCCAGTACTTC. This chain joins TRBV7-2 and TRBJ2-5; 11 nucleotides match TRBD2. Germline CDR1 reads SGHTA; CDR2 reads FQGNSA. The CDR3 is 16 amino acids. Losses at the gene ends were 4 bases for V and 5 bases for J; bases not matched to a gene: 9.

The chain employs TRBV5-4 and TRBJ1-2; D remains ambiguous. Germline assignment: CDR1 SGHNT and CDR2 YYREEE (reference sequence). This CDR3 comprises 15 residues. Trimming pared 0 bases from V and 0 bases from J, leaving 9 bases between. The CDR3 spells CASSLEPQANYGYTF. DNA of the CDR3: TGTGCCAGCAGCTTGGAGCCTCAGGCTAACTATGGCTACACCTTC.

The V and J genes are TRBV9 and TRBJ2-2; weak D call: TRBD1 (5 bases). Germline loops: CDR1 SGDLS, CDR2 YYNGEE. This CDR3 is built from 14 residues. The V gene lost 4 bases and the J gene lost 2 bases, with 9 bases spanning the gap. The CDR3 sequence is CASSSQGNTGELFF. DNA of the CDR3: TGTGCCAGCAGCTCTCAGGGTAACACCGGGGAGCTGTTTTTT.

The V and J genes are TRBV20-1 and TRBJ2-7; no firm D call. This CDR3 spans 10 amino acids. Germline V gene sequence: CDR1 DFQATT, CDR2 SNEGSKA (reference sequence). Trimming left V 5 bases short and J 0 bases short, with 2 bases between. The CDR3 DNA follows: TGCAGTGCTTTCTCCTACGAGCAGTACTTC. It translates to CSAFSYEQYF.

CDR3 in amino acids: CASSSAYRVPYEQYF. In DNA, the CDR3 is TGTGCCAGCAGCTCAGCCTACAGGGTACCCTACGAGCAGTACTTC. V is TRBV7-2 and J is TRBJ2-7, with a possible D match to TRBD1 (6 bases). The CDR3 runs to 15 residues. Between the trimmed V and J ends, which lost 4 bases and 2 bases, there was a span of 15 bases. Germline-derived CDR1 and CDR2 are SGHTA and FQGNSA.

The rearrangement links TRBV5-6 to TRBJ1-6, with D tentatively TRBD1 (5 bases). V lost 6 bases, J lost 9 bases, and 10 bases lay in between. This CDR3 contains 12 residues. The germline gives CDR1 SGHDT, CDR2 YYEEEE. The CDR3 spells CASNGGGSPLHF. The CDR3 bases are TGTGCCAGCAATGGGGGGGGTTCACCCCTCCACTTT.

J is TRBJ2-3 and V is TRBV5-5, with 9 bases fitting TRBD2. The CDR3 has 16 amino acids. V gave up 1 base and J gave up 0 bases; unmatched junction bases: 3. Germline CDR1 and CDR2: SGHKS and YYEKEE (reference sequence). CDR3 coding DNA: TGTGCCAGCAGCTTGAGTGGACTAGCGAGCACAGATACGCAGTATTTT. Residues: CASSLSGLASTDTQYF.

The gene calls are TRBV6-4 and TRBJ1-2; D unresolved. Trimming removed 0 bases at V and 5 bases at J, with 10 bases between. The CDR3 length is 14 residues. CDR1 is MRHNA and CDR2 is SNTAGT in the germline V gene. CDR3 protein: CASSDSEGWYGYTF. The CDR3 DNA is TGTGCCAGCAGTGACTCAGAGGGTTGGTATGGCTACACCTTC.

This chain joins TRBV5-1 and TRBJ2-5, with D tentatively TRBD1 (5 bases). The ends were cut back, 4 bases at V and 2 bases at J, with 15 bases in the middle. The germline V gene has CDR1 SGHRS and CDR2 YFSETQ. The CDR3 contains 15 residues. Written as DNA, the CDR3 is TGCGCCAGCAGCGCGTCACCAGGGTTTCAAGAGACCCAGTACTTC. Its protein is CASSASPGFQETQYF.

The CDR3 loop is CASSSLTDMNTEAFF. In DNA form, the CDR3 reads TGTGCCAGCAGCTCCTTGACAGACATGAACACTGAAGCTTTCTTT. This chain connects TRBV5-6 to TRBJ1-1; D is possibly TRBD1 (5 bases). This CDR3 contains 15 residues. The germline gives CDR1 SGHDT, CDR2 YYEEEE. Trimming left V 3 bases short and J 0 bases short, with 12 bases between.